This T cell receptor (beta chain) stems from a study of blood T cells in healthy people across ages. General study results and limits: Donor CMV status, an unknown factor, possibly confounded changes in expanded clonotypes. Versus aged donors, long-lived donors had higher diversity and more naive CD4+ cells.

A second PCR of 7 to 11 cycles used a sample-barcoded 5' primer and a J-beta primer mix. TCRdb independently ran MiXCR on the 5' RACE reads; one entry per CDR3 protein. Among around 800,000 distinct CDR3 sequences, about 26% were seen once, and the ten largest hold about 2.9%. This CDR3 is 15 amino acids long. Germline V gene lookup returns CDR1 KGHSH and CDR2 LQKENI. This clonotype was seen only a few times. The target antigen is unknown. These data also formed part of another study, on T cells of mothers and their children. In that study: Sequencing got over 9.5 million TCR beta CDR3 reads from each mother and approximately 3 million from each child.

Material: blood. The genes are TRBV18 and TRBJ2-5; 13 bases align to TRBD2. The J call may be mistaken, given a closer DNA end match to TRBJ2-1. The receptor was isolated from a boy younger than 18 in good health. This CDR3 is CASSSGLAGWNEQFF. The CDR3 bases are TGTGCCAGCTCATCGGGACTAGCGGGGTGGAATGAGCAGTTCTTC.